Listed here are 30 T cell receptor beta chains from one sample, sequenced in a study of human T cells and chemical hapten exposure (dated by TCRdb to the early 2020s). Per the publication, the time point label means: patch test 2, 6 weeks after DPC sensitization. Per the publication, the treatment or condition label means: therapeutic diphenylcyclopropenone sensitization with weekly scalp DPC. The library relied on RACE. Sequencing relied on a NextSeq 500. The raw public reads went through TCRdb reprocessing: fastp at Q25, MiXCR clone calling, in-frame beta chains kept. Rows matching on CDR3 protein sequence are summarized as one entry with the most common DNA and genes. The sample table records 360,000 or so distinct CDR3 sequences; over 6% of these occur just once. The ten biggest clones cover more than 5.5% of the sample. The sequences come from whole blood, collected in connection with sensitization to the hapten diphenylcyclopropenone (DPC). The receptor set was obtained from a woman aged 18-29 years with alopecia areata. Some clones in this sample may be carry-over from other donors' samples.

This clonotype has at least ten counts. The chain couples TRBV18 to TRBJ2-1; D not certain. Germline CDR1 is KGHSH and CDR2 is LQKENI. V was shortened by 3 bases and J by 9 bases, with 12 bases between the two germline ends. The CDR3 runs to 13 residues. In DNA, the CDR3 is TGTGCCAGCTCACCTTTATCTTCGGTTGAGCAGTTCTTC. This gives the protein CASSPLSSVEQFF.

There are many counts of this clonotype. V usage is TRBV12-3 or TRBV12-4 and J usage is TRBJ1-5, with D perhaps TRBD1 (6 bases). The germline V and J ends were trimmed by 5 bases and 8 bases, with 13 bases remaining between them. This CDR3 is 13 amino acids long. Here the CDR3 reads CASSRDRSEPQHF. The CDR3 DNA follows: TGTGCCAGCAGTCGAGACAGGAGTGAGCCCCAGCATTTT.

This clonotype came up many times. The chain uses TRBV9 and TRBJ1-2; 7 nucleotides line up with TRBD1. The CDR3 is made up of 15 amino acids. From germline, CDR1 is SGDLS and CDR2 YYNGEE. The junction had 11 bases not matched to a gene; V was cut back by 4 bases and J by 5 bases. CDR3: CASSQRGGGEYGYTF. The CDR3 region has the DNA TGTGCCAGCAGCCAAAGGGGAGGGGGCGAGTATGGCTACACCTTC.

This clonotype was seen ten or more times. The gene calls are TRBV6-2 or TRBV6-3 and TRBJ1-1; TRBD1 aligns across 10 bases. V dropped 6 bases and J dropped 4; count of bases not matched to a gene: 2. This CDR3 is built from 13 residues. Germline-derived CDR1 and CDR2 are MNHEY and SVGEGT. In DNA form, the CDR3 reads TGTGCCAGCAGGAGGACAGGGGGCACTGAAGCTTTCTTT. Its translation: CASRRTGGTEAFF.

This clonotype came up a few times. The chain uses TRBV13 and TRBJ2-1; TRBD2 matches at 15 bases. V shed 5 bases and J 2 bases; nucleotides not matched to a gene: 4. The CDR3 contains 17 residues. CDR1 PRHDT and CDR2 FYEKMQ come from the germline V gene (reference sequence). The CDR3 here is CASSPGLAGGPYNEQFF. CDR3 in DNA: TGTGCCAGCAGCCCGGGACTAGCGGGGGGTCCCTACAATGAGCAGTTCTTC. The variable domain in full, completed from reference TRBV13 and TRBJ2-1, reads AAGVIQSPRHLIKEKRETATLKCYPIPRHDTVYWYQQGPGQDPQFLISFYEKMQSDKGSIPDRFSAQQFSDYHSELNMSSLELGDSALYFCASSPGLAGGPYNEQFFGPGTRLTVL.

The sample holds many counts of this clonotype. The rearrangement uses TRBV6-2 or TRBV6-3 and TRBJ1-6; D uncertain. Germline V gene lookup returns CDR1 MNHEY and CDR2 SVGEGT. Trimming stripped 7 bases from V and 6 bases from J, with 13 bases between. There are 14 residues in the CDR3. CDR3 loop: CASTRPASNSPLHF. The CDR3 region has the DNA TGTGCCAGCACCCGACCCGCCAGTAATTCACCCCTCCACTTT.

V gene TRBV6-5 combines with J gene TRBJ1-6; D is perhaps TRBD1 (5 bases). The CDR3 is 14 amino acids. V shed 3 bases and J shed 8 bases, with 11 bases lying between them. From germline, CDR1 is MNHEY and CDR2 SVGAGI. The CDR3: CASSYRQGYSPLHF. The CDR3 DNA is TGTGCCAGCAGTTATCGGCAGGGCTATTCACCCCTCCACTTT.

By its share, this clonotype is medium-sized (0.01 to 0.1%). The chain is built from TRBV2 and TRBJ2-6, with D maybe TRBD1 (5 bases). Trimming shortened V by 3 bases and J by 1 base, and 16 bases separated the two germline ends. Germline lookup yields CDR1 SNHLY and CDR2 FYNNEI. The CDR3 contains 18 residues. CDR3 in amino acids: CASSDSPQGISGANVLTF. In DNA form, the CDR3 reads TGTGCCAGCAGTGATTCGCCCCAGGGTATATCTGGGGCCAACGTCCTGACTTTC.

The rearrangement uses TRBV6-1 and TRBJ2-1; 11 bases match TRBD2. The trim removed 8 bases at V and 3 bases at J, leaving 6 bases unmatched. Germline CDR1 MNHNS, CDR2 SASEGT. The CDR3 loop spans 15 amino acids. CDR3 residues: CASQVTSGDYNEQFF. The CDR3 region has the DNA TGTGCCAGCCAAGTGACTAGCGGGGACTACAATGAGCAGTTCTTC.

The CDR3 region is CASSELPQGINTDTQYF. The CDR3, as DNA: TGTGCCAGCAGTGAACTCCCTCAGGGGATAAACACAGATACGCAGTATTTT. The rearrangement uses TRBV6-1 and TRBJ2-3; possible D gene TRBD1, 6 bases. CDR3 size: 17 residues. Germline-derived CDR1 and CDR2 are MNHNS and SASEGT. V lost 2 bases to trimming and J lost 2 bases, with 17 bases between them.

J is TRBJ2-5 and V is TRBV11-2; 9 bases agree with TRBD2. Germline CDR1 SGHAT, CDR2 FQNNGV. CDR3 length: 15 residues. The trim removed 5 bases at V and 7 bases at J, leaving 11 bases unmatched. CDR3 sequence (DNA): TGTGCCAGCAGCGCAACCGGGACTAGCTTAGCGACCCAGTACTTC. It specifies CASSATGTSLATQYF.

In its sample, this clonotype was seen many times. This rearrangement joins TRBV6-5 to TRBJ1-3, with TRBD1 identical over 7 bases. Germline V gene lookup returns CDR1 MNHEY and CDR2 SVGAGI. The CDR3 is made up of 14 amino acids. The trim removed 8 bases at V and 0 bases at J, leaving 4 bases unmatched. The CDR3 sequence: CASGRQGSGNTIYF. Here the CDR3 DNA reads TGTGCCAGCGGACGACAGGGCTCTGGAAACACCATATATTTT.

At least ten counts were recorded for this clonotype. The chain couples TRBV6-5 to TRBJ1-3; D is ambiguous. Germline CDR1 and CDR2: MNHEY and SVGAGI. V lost 0 bases and J lost 0, with 9 bases in between. The CDR3 runs 16 residues. The CDR3 is CASSYSKAASGNTIYF. The DNA of the CDR3 is TGTGCCAGCAGTTACTCGAAGGCAGCCTCTGGAAACACCATATATTTT.

In regard to this clonotype: This may arise from a read error, as a much more abundant clone is one base away. The genes are TRBV6-5 and TRBJ1-4, with D perhaps TRBD1 (5 bases). The germline V gene encodes CDR1 MNHEY and CDR2 SVGAGI. The CDR3 sequence is 15 residues long. As DNA, the CDR3 is TGTGCCAACAGTTACTCGGGACCCGCTTCGGGAAAACTGTTTTTT. It translates to CANSYSGPASGKLFF.

This clonotype was seen repeatedly, ten times or more. The rearrangement uses TRBV27 and TRBJ1-6, with unresolved D. In germline, CDR1 is MNHEY, CDR2 SMNVEV (reference sequence). The CDR3 is 14 residues long. V was cut by 0 bases and J by 9 bases, with 9 bases left in between. The DNA for the CDR3 is TGTGCCAGCAGTTTATCGGTCGGGAGTTCACCCCTCCACTTT. Its translation is CASSLSVGSSPLHF.

This clonotype was seen at least ten times. This chain connects TRBV29-1 to TRBJ2-7; TRBD1 agrees at 7 bases. The CDR3 sequence is 13 residues long. J lost 7 bases, V lost 4 bases, and 10 bases had no gene match. From germline, CDR1 is SQVTM and CDR2 ANQGSEA. CDR3 sequence reads: CSVAQGVQGEQYF. The CDR3 DNA reads TGCAGCGTTGCGCAGGGGGTTCAAGGGGAGCAGTACTTC.

This clonotype was counted a few times. The CDR3 loop reads CASSPGHSSYEQYF. The CDR3 DNA reads as TGTGCCAGCAGTCCTGGACACAGCTCCTACGAGCAGTACTTC. The chain employs TRBV12-3 or TRBV12-4 and TRBJ2-7; a possible D gene is TRBD1 (5 bases). This CDR3 comprises 14 residues. Trimming pared 5 bases from V and 0 bases from J, leaving 11 bases between.

This clonotype was detected ten times or more. V and J are TRBV20-1 and TRBJ1-1; D gene uncertain. Germline V gene sequence: CDR1 DFQATT, CDR2 SNEGSKA (reference sequence). The CDR3 covers 14 residues. V lost 6 bases and J 0 bases, leaving 14 bases between the germline ends. The CDR3 region has the DNA TGCAGTGCCAAGACCGGGTCCATGAACACTGAAGCTTTCTTT. Translating it yields CSAKTGSMNTEAFF.

The table lists this clonotype with many counts. The genes are TRBV7-2 and TRBJ1-5; possibly TRBD1 for D (6 bases). Germline V gene sequence: CDR1 SGHTA, CDR2 FQGNSA. V was clipped by 5 bases and J by 2 bases, with 10 bases between them. There are 14 residues in the CDR3. This CDR3 is CASSIYRGNQPQHF. The DNA for the CDR3 is TGTGCCAGCAGCATATACAGGGGCAATCAGCCCCAGCATTTT.

The chain uses TRBV7-2 and TRBJ2-5; tentatively, D is TRBD2 (7 bases). The CDR3 sequence is 16 residues long. The germline V and J ends were trimmed by 5 bases and 5 bases, with 21 bases remaining between them. Germline-derived CDR1 and CDR2 are SGHTA and FQGNSA. The CDR3 sequence is CASSETLGGGEETQYF. The CDR3 DNA is TGTGCCAGCAGCGAAACACTGGGGGGGGGCGAGGAGACCCAGTACTTC.

This clonotype was seen at least ten times. This chain joins TRBV12-3 or TRBV12-4 and TRBJ2-2; D is unclear. The V gene lost 7 bases and the J gene lost 6 bases, with 9 bases spanning the gap. This CDR3 comprises 12 residues. The CDR3 reads CASTTFPGELFF. CDR3 in DNA: TGTGCCAGCACTACATTTCCCGGGGAGCTGTTTTTT.

J is TRBJ1-2 and V is TRBV27, with D tentatively TRBD1 (5 bases). Per germline, CDR1 MNHEY and CDR2 SMNVEV (reference sequence). V dropped 5 bases and J dropped 6 bases, with 13 bases sitting between them. The CDR3 is 13 amino acids. As DNA, the CDR3 is TGTGCCAGCAGTGCAGGGTTCCTGCATGGCTACACCTTC. Translated: CASSAGFLHGYTF.

This clonotype occurred a few times. The chain couples TRBV12-3 or TRBV12-4 to TRBJ2-1, with TRBD1 as a possible D gene (5 bases). The CDR3 is 14 amino acids. Trimming stripped 6 bases from V and 4 bases from J, with 13 bases between. The CDR3 here is CASRRTSGYNEQFF. The CDR3 DNA reads as TGTGCCAGCAGACGAACGTCAGGGTACAATGAGCAGTTCTTC.

This clonotype was seen a few times. The chain is built from TRBV19 and TRBJ1-5; no firm D call. CDR3 length: 13 residues. Germline V CDR1 and CDR2: LNHDA, SQIVND (reference sequence). V was shortened by 0 bases and J by 6 bases, with 6 bases between the two germline ends. The DNA of the CDR3 is TGTGCCAGTAGTATAGATTACAGTCAGCCCCAGCATTTT. Its protein product is CASSIDYSQPQHF.

A few counts support this clonotype. A much larger clone differs from this one at a single base, so this may be a read error. This chain connects TRBV7-9 to TRBJ1-1; a weak D match, TRBD1 (5 bases). V lost 4 bases and J lost 5, with 20 bases in between. Germline values: CDR1 SEHNR, CDR2 FQNEAQ (reference sequence). CDR3 size: 16 residues. Written as DNA, the CDR3 is TGTGCCAGCAGCTCCCCCGATGGGGCGAGTGGGACTGAAGCTTTCTTT. It is translated as CASSSPDGASGTEAFF.

As DNA, the CDR3 is TGTGCCAGTAGTATTCTCCGGGACAGGGAAATGAATACGCAGTATTTT. Amino acids: CASSILRDREMNTQYF. The rearrangement joins TRBV19 to TRBJ2-3, with TRBD1 identical over 9 bases. After removal of 3 bases from V and 7 bases from J, the junction contained 11 bases not matched to a gene. CDR3 length: 16 amino acids. Germline loops: CDR1 LNHDA, CDR2 SQIVND (reference sequence).

This clonotype showed up many times. J is TRBJ2-1 and V is TRBV4-2, with 9 bases matching TRBD2. V shed 1 base, J shed 0 bases, and the junction held 7 bases outside the gene matches. This CDR3 comprises 18 residues. Germline V lookup: CDR1 LGHNA, CDR2 YNFKEQ. The DNA for the CDR3 is TGTGCCAGCAGCCAAGTCGCTAGCGGGACGAGCTCCTACAATGAGCAGTTCTTC. Its translation is CASSQVASGTSSYNEQFF.

This clonotype was seen a few times. The V gene is TRBV7-2, the J gene TRBJ1-1, with TRBD1 matching over 10 bases. V was clipped by 5 bases and J by 0 bases; unmatched bases: 3. The CDR3 extends over 15 amino acids. In germline, CDR1 is SGHTA, CDR2 FQGNSA. The CDR3 reads CASSPGTGVNTEAFF. Written as DNA, the CDR3 is TGTGCCAGCAGCCCCGGGACAGGGGTGAACACTGAAGCTTTCTTT.

This clonotype has only a few counts. V gene TRBV9 combines with J gene TRBJ2-1, with D possibly TRBD1 on 5 matching bases. Germline values: CDR1 SGDLS, CDR2 YYNGEE. The CDR3 totals 13 residues. Trimming took off 0 bases at V and 7 bases at J, with 8 bases between the two ends. Written as DNA, the CDR3 is TGTGCCAGCAGCGTAGGGGGCATGAATGAGCAGTTCTTC. Its translation: CASSVGGMNEQFF.

In its sample, this clonotype was seen a few times. This chain joins TRBV5-6 and TRBJ2-1, with D perhaps TRBD1 (5 bases). The CDR3 spans 13 residues. The germline gives CDR1 SGHDT, CDR2 YYEEEE. V lost 2 bases to trimming and J lost 7 bases, with 10 bases between them. The CDR3 loop is CASSFQGLNEQFF. The CDR3 coding sequence is TGTGCCAGCAGCTTTCAGGGCTTAAATGAGCAGTTCTTC.